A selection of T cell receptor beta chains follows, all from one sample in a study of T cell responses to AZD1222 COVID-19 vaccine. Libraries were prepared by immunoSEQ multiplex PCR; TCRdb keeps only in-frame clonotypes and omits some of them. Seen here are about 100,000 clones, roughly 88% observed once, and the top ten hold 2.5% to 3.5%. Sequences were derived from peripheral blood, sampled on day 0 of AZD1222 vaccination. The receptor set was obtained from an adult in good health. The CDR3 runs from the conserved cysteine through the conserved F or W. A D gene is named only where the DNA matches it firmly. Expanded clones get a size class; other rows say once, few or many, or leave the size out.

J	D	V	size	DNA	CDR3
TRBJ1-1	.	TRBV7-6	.	TGTGCCAGCAGCTTAGCGGGGGAGGTGAACACTGAAGCTTTCTTT	CASSLAGEVNTEAFF
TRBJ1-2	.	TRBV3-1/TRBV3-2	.	TGTGCCAGCAGCCACGTAAGGGCAAACGGCTACACCTTC	CASSHVRANGYTF
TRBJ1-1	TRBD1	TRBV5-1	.	TGCGCCAGCAGCTTGGTCCCGACAGGGATGACTGAAGCTTTCTTT	CASSLVPTGMTEAFF
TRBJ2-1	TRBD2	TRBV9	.	TGTGCCAGCAGCGGTCTAGCGGGGGGCAATGAGCAGTTCTTC	CASSGLAGGNEQFF
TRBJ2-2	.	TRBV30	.	TGTGCCTGGAGTGTACGGGGGTCCGACACCGGGGAGCTGTTTTTT	CAWSVRGSDTGELFF
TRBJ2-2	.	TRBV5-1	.	TGCGCCAGCAGCTTGGGGCAGCTCTCCACGAACACCGGGGAGCTGTTTTTT	CASSLGQLSTNTGELFF
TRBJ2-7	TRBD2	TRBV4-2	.	TGTGCCAGCAGCCAAGATCTGAGCGGGAGCTCCTACGAGCAGTACTTC	CASSQDLSGSSYEQYF
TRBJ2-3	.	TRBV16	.	TGTGCCAGCAGCCTCCTCGGGGGTCTAGTATCGGATACGCAGTATTTT	CASSLLGGLVSDTQYF
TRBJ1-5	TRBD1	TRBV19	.	TGTGCCAGTGGACCGGGACAGGGATATCAGCCCCAGCATTTT	CASGPGQGYQPQHF
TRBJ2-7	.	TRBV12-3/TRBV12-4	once	TGTGCCAGCAGTTTAGGCCGGGAGTACGAGCAGTACTTC	CASSLGREYEQYF
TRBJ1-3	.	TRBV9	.	TGTGCCAGCAGCCCCCAGACGTTCAGCTCTGGAAACACCATATATTTT	CASSPQTFSSGNTIYF